The clone carrying this T cell receptor beta chain was seen only a few times. The V and J ends lost 5 bases and 1 base respectively, with 12 bases between them. CDR3 size: 15 residues. The germline V gene encodes CDR1 MDHEN and CDR2 SYDVKM. This sample was included in a study of beta chain features in type 1 diabetes. Expressed TCRB transcripts were sequenced after all isolated RNA was converted to cDNA. The table came from immunoSEQ multiplex PCR; TCRdb's copy has only in-frame clones and leaves some out. The sample contains approximately 120,000 clones, 40% of which appear only once. The chain links TRBV28 to TRBJ2-4, with unresolved D. The sequenced material came from stem cell memory CD4+ T cells from blood. This TCR came from a young woman in good health. CDR3 sequence reads: CASSQYPRAKNIQYF. Here the CDR3 DNA reads TGTGCCAGCAGTCAATACCCCCGGGCCAAAAACATTCAGTACTTC.